This T cell receptor (beta chain) was captured in a study of cytotoxic CD8 clonotypes in ibrutinib-treated CLL. General study findings and limits: Public clonotypes proved infrequent, and on treatment they shrank or remained steady. While tracking circulating CD8+ T-cell counts, baseline clonality exceeded that of age-matched healthy donors. The clonality went up when patients responded to ibrutinib and dropped back toward baseline at progression.

Clones were read by immunoSEQ multiplex PCR, and TCRdb kept only the in-frame ones, dropping some. The table has 110,000 to 150,000 clones, roughly 83% seen once. Points on this clone: Its specificity is not known.

Germline CDR1 is LNHNV and CDR2 is YYDKDF (reference sequence). CDR3 length: 17 amino acids. Trimming took 0 bases from V and 5 from J, leaving 19 bases between them. The receptor was isolated from a human donor with chronic lymphocytic leukemia. V and J are TRBV15 and TRBJ2-5; D is possibly TRBD2 (5 bases). The source was PBMCs, collected after 12 months of ibrutinib treatment. The CDR3 DNA follows: TGTGCCACCAGCAGAGATCTGACTGCGAGAGGCGGGGAGACCCAGTACTTC. Amino acid sequence: CATSRDLTARGGETQYF.